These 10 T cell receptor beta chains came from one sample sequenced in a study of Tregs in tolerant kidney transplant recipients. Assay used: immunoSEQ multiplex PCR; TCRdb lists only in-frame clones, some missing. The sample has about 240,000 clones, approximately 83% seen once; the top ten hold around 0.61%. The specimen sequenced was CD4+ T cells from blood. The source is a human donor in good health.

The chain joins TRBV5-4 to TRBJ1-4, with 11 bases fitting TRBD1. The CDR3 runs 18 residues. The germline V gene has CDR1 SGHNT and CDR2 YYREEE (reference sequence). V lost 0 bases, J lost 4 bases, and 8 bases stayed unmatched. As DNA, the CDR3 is TGTGCCAGCAGCTTGGGCGGGACAGGGGGACCTTTTAATGAAAAACTGTTTTTT. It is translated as CASSLGGTGGPFNEKLFF.

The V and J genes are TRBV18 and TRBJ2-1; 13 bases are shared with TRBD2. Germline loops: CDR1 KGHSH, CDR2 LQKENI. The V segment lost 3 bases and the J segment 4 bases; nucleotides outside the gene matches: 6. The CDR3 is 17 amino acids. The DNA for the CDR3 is TGTGCCAGCTCACCCGGGACTAGCGGGACCTTATACAATGAGCAGTTCTTC. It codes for CASSPGTSGTLYNEQFF.

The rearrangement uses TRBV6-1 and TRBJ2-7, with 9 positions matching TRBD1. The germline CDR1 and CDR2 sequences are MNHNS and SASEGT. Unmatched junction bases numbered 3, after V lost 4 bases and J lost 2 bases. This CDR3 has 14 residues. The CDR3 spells CASSAGTGPYEQYF. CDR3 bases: TGTGCCAGCAGTGCCGGGACAGGGCCCTACGAGCAGTACTTC.

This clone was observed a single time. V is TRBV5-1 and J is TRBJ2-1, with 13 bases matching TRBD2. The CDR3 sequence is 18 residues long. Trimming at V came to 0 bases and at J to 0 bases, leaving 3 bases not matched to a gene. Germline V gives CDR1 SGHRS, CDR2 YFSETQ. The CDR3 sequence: CASSLGTSGRGSYNEQFF. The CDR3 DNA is TGCGCCAGCAGCTTGGGGACTAGCGGGAGAGGCTCCTACAATGAGCAGTTCTTC.

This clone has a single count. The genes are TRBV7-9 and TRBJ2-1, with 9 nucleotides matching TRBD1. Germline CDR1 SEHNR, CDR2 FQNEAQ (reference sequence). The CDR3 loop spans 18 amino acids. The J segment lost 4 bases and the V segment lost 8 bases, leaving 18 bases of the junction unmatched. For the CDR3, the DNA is TGTGCCAGCTCCGGGACAGGGCGCCGGGGGACCCGTTACAATGAGCAGTTCTTC. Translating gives CASSGTGRRGTRYNEQFF.

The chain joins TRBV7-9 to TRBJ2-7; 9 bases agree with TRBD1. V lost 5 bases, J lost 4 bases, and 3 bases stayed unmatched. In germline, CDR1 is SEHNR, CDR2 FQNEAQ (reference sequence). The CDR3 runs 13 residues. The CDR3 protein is CASSPGTGYEQYF. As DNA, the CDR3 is TGTGCCAGCAGCCCCGGGACAGGGTACGAGCAGTACTTC.

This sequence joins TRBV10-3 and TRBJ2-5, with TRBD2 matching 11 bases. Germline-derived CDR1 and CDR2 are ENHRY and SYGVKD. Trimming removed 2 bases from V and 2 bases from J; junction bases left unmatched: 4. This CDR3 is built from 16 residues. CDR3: CAISEGTSGIQETQYF. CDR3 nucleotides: TGTGCCATCAGTGAGGGGACTAGCGGAATTCAAGAGACCCAGTACTTC.

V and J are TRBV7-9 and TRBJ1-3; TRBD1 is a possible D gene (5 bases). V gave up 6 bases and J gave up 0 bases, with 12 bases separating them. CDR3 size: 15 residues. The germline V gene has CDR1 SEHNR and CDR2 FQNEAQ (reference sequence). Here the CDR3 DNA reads TGTGCCAGCAGATCACAGGCTTCCTCTGGAAACACCATATATTTT. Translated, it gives CASRSQASSGNTIYF.

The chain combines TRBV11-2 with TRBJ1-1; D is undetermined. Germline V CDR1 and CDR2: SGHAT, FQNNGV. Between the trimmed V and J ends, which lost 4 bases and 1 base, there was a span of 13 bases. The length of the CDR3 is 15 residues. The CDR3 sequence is CASSSERAENTEAFF. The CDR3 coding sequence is TGTGCCAGCAGCTCTGAGAGGGCCGAGAACACTGAAGCTTTCTTT. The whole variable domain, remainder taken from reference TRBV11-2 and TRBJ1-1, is EAGVAQSPRYKIIEKRQSVAFWCNPISGHATLYWYQQILGQGPKLLIQFQNNGVVDDSQLPKDRFSAERLKGVDSTLKIQPAKLEDSAVYLCASSSERAENTEAFFGQGTRLTVV.

CDR3 nucleotides: TGTGCCAGCAGCCCTGGGCCCAAAGATACGCAGTATTTT. This translates into CASSPGPKDTQYF. The chain is built from TRBV6-6 and TRBJ2-3, with unresolved D. The germline CDR1 and CDR2 sequences are MNHNY and SVGAGI (reference sequence). The CDR3 covers 13 residues. The V gene lost 6 bases and the J gene lost 5 bases, with 12 bases spanning the gap.